This T cell receptor beta chain is from a study of monozygotic twins with inflammatory bowel disease. Isolation of total RNA was performed on whole blood, with no prior T cell sorting. The UMIs carried a 6-nucleotide sample barcode, and they were added by template switching. cDNA encoding TCRalpha and TCRbeta underwent two nested PCRs of approximately 16 and 9 cycles, each of which was followed by bead purification. TCRdb reprocessed the 5' RACE reads and reports one entry per CDR3 protein, with no DNA. The listing contains a few hundred thousand distinct CDR3 sequences. The CDR3 spans 15 residues. The J gene is TRBJ2-5, the V gene TRBV12-3 or TRBV12-4; the D gene TCRdb calls, TRBD1, cannot be checked with no DNA. The receptor's source is a human donor with ulcerative colitis or Crohn's disease, or a healthy co-twin of an affected twin (not recorded which). Sequences were obtained from blood. CDR3 in amino acids: CASSNGGEYQETQYF.